This TCR beta chain was found in a study of T cells in Graves' hyperthyroidism and ophthalmopathy. CDR3 length: 14 amino acids. Germline V gives CDR1 MDHEN, CDR2 SYDVKM. Between the trimmed V and J ends, which lost 2 bases and 2 bases, there was a span of 10 bases. Researchers amplified the TCR beta CDR3 regions from RNA transcripts. In the first-round RT-PCR of the TCR CDR3, the HTBI primer set was used. TCRdb analysed the multiplex PCR reads with MiXCR anew, one entry per CDR3 protein. The sample shows about 380,000 distinct CDR3 sequences, about 13% of them seen only once. Those with hyperthyroidism were 18 to 65 years old, newly diagnosed, and ill for under 2 months.

This rearrangement joins TRBV28 to TRBJ2-7; D perhaps matches TRBD1 (5 bases). The sample was blood. The TCR sequence derives from a man aged 25-45 years with Graves' hyperthyroidism that later progressed to Graves' ophthalmopathy. The CDR3, as DNA: TGTGCCAGCAGTTTAGTGGGGCAGGCCTACGAGCAGTACTTC. This codes for CASSLVGQAYEQYF.